This TCR beta chain was captured in a study of blood T cell repertoires in COVID-19. This clone showed up just once. Assay used: immunoSEQ multiplex PCR; TCRdb lists only in-frame clones, some missing. The sample holds under 350,000 clones, roughly 86% seen once. Sequencing used peripheral blood. The clonotype originates from a man in his 70s with acute or convalescent COVID-19.

In DNA, the CDR3 is TGTGCCAGCAGACGTAGCGGTTCCTACAATGAGCAGTTCTTC. It codes for CASRRSGSYNEQFF. This chain links TRBV11-2 with TRBJ2-1, with D possibly matching TRBD2 (6 bases). CDR1 and CDR2 (germline): SGHAT, FQNNGV. The CDR3 loop spans 14 amino acids. V was clipped by 6 bases and J by 1 base, with 10 bases between them.